This T cell receptor beta chain was identified during a study of T cell responses to AZD1222 COVID-19 vaccine. Whole-study results and caveats: Spike-wide vaccine-associated CD4 TCRs dominated at 160-218 and 743-854. There were repertoire samples only from the period after the peak T cell response. Nearly half of unique spike-specific TCRs reportedly avoided B.1.351 and B.1.1.7 mutated regions.

This clone was seen only once. Its antigen remains unidentified. Germline V gene data show CDR1 as SGHNT and CDR2 as YYREEE (reference sequence). The CDR3 has 14 amino acids. V shed 0 bases and J shed 3 bases, with 10 bases lying between them. TCRdb's table, derived via immunoSEQ multiplex PCR, lists solely in-frame clones and lacks some. The data contain about 120,000 clones, about 93% of them seen just once; the ten biggest clones take up 4% to 4.5%. The chain joins TRBV5-4 to TRBJ2-7, with D hard to call. This material consisted of peripheral blood, taken 28 days after the second dose of the MenACWY control vaccine. This sequence was found in an adult who received the MenACWY meningococcal vaccine as a control. CDR3 sequence (DNA): TGTGCCAGCAGCTTGGTAGGCGGAAACTACGAGCAGTACTTC. Translation: CASSLVGGNYEQYF.